Presented here are 18 T cell receptor beta chains from one specimen sequenced in a study of blood T cell repertoires in COVID-19. The assay was immunoSEQ multiplex PCR, and TCRdb's table has in-frame clones only and misses some. The repertoire holds 35,000 to 50,000 clones, with around 81% as singletons. Sequencing used peripheral blood. The receptors come from a woman aged 80 or over with acute or convalescent COVID-19.

The chain links TRBV18 to TRBJ1-5; D unclear. With 3 bases removed from V and 11 bases from J, the gap between germline ends came to 20 bases. Germline-derived CDR1 and CDR2 are KGHSH and LQKENI. The CDR3 spans 15 residues. CDR3 DNA sequence: TGTGCCAGCTCACCCTCCTCCGAGTCCCGGGGAGCCCAGCATTTT. Translation gives CASSPSSESRGAQHF.

The chain combines TRBV30 with TRBJ2-3; D remains ambiguous. The CDR3 covers 15 residues. Germline V gene data show CDR1 as GTSNPN and CDR2 as SVGIG (reference sequence). V was pared by 2 bases and J by 0 bases, with 12 bases between. In DNA, the CDR3 is TGTGCCTGGAGTACGGGTGCGGTAAGCACAGATACGCAGTATTTT. It is translated as CAWSTGAVSTDTQYF.

The table lists this clone with a count of one. V is TRBV6-5 and J is TRBJ1-2, with 12 bases aligning to TRBD1. The CDR3 has 13 residues. Germline assignment: CDR1 MNHEY and CDR2 SVGAGI. V lost 8 bases and J lost 9; bases outside the gene matches: 7. CDR3 in DNA: TGTGCCAGCCCGGGACAGGGGGCGCAGAGCTACACCTTC. It is translated as CASPGQGAQSYTF.

The chain joins TRBV13 to TRBJ2-1, with a possible D match to TRBD1 (5 bases). Per germline, CDR1 PRHDT and CDR2 FYEKMQ (reference sequence). This CDR3 has 14 amino acids. Between the trimmed V and J ends, which lost 3 bases and 7 bases, there was a span of 13 bases. The CDR3 here is CASSFRGRGNEQFF. Here the CDR3 DNA reads TGTGCCAGCAGCTTTAGGGGCCGCGGAAATGAGCAGTTCTTC. The whole variable domain, remainder taken from reference TRBV13 and TRBJ2-1, is AAGVIQSPRHLIKEKRETATLKCYPIPRHDTVYWYQQGPGQDPQFLISFYEKMQSDKGSIPDRFSAQQFSDYHSELNMSSLELGDSALYFCASSFRGRGNEQFFGPGTRLTVL.

The chain joins TRBV5-1 to TRBJ2-1; D may be TRBD2 (6 bases). The CDR3 runs 13 residues. V was pared by 10 bases and J by 9 bases, with 20 bases between. Germline V gene lookup returns CDR1 SGHRS and CDR2 YFSETQ. The CDR3 DNA sequence: TGCGCCGGGGCGGCAGAGGGAGGTAGTGAGCAGTTCTTC. Encoded protein: CAGAAEGGSEQFF.

This clone was seen a handful of times. The chain uses TRBV7-2 and TRBJ2-2; the match to TRBD1 covers 7 bases. This CDR3 is built from 16 residues. Unmatched junction bases numbered 6, after V lost 3 bases and J lost 2 bases. The V gene's germline CDR1 is SGHTA and CDR2 FQGNSA. CDR3: CASSFAGTANTGELFF. The CDR3 DNA follows: TGTGCCAGCAGCTTCGCCGGGACAGCTAACACCGGGGAGCTGTTTTTT.

The gene calls are TRBV30 and TRBJ2-5; 8 nucleotides match TRBD1. Germline values: CDR1 GTSNPN, CDR2 SVGIG (reference sequence). This CDR3 has 13 amino acids. The V segment lost 2 bases and the J segment 5 bases; nucleotides outside the gene matches: 4. The CDR3, as DNA: TGTGCCTGGAGTTTAACAGGGGGGGAGACCCAGTACTTC. Its protein product is CAWSLTGGETQYF.

The J gene is TRBJ2-3, the V gene TRBV4-1; 15 bases are a match to TRBD2. The germline V gene encodes CDR1 MGHRA and CDR2 YSYEKL. V lost 4 bases to trimming and J lost 5 bases; unmatched junction nucleotides: 10. The CDR3 sequence is 18 residues long. In nucleotides, the CDR3 is TGCGCCAGCAGCCCCGTCCCGGGACTAGCGGGAGGTAGAGATACGCAGTATTTT. Its protein product is CASSPVPGLAGGRDTQYF.

V usage is TRBV30 and J usage is TRBJ2-5; 14 nucleotides match TRBD2. Germline lookup yields CDR1 GTSNPN and CDR2 SVGIG (reference sequence). V lost 8 bases, J lost 3 bases, and 8 bases stayed unmatched. The CDR3 totals 15 residues. The CDR3: CAGGLAGGWEETQYF. For the CDR3, the DNA is TGTGCCGGTGGACTAGCGGGGGGTTGGGAAGAGACCCAGTACTTC.

This clone has only one observation. V gene TRBV30 combines with J gene TRBJ1-1, with D uncertain. This CDR3 contains 14 residues. Germline V gives CDR1 GTSNPN, CDR2 SVGIG (reference sequence). The ends were cut back, 7 bases at V and 6 bases at J, with 21 bases in the middle. In nucleotides, the CDR3 is TGTGCCTTCTCACGCGGACTGGAGAGGTCTGAAGCTTTCTTT. Its protein product is CAFSRGLERSEAFF. Combining the CDR3 with reference TRBV30 and TRBJ1-1 gives the whole variable domain SQTIHQWPATLVQPVGSPLSLECTVEGTSNPNLYWYRQAAGRGLQLLFYSVGIGQISSEVPQNLSASRPQDRQFILSSKKLLLSDSGFYLCAFSRGLERSEAFFGQGTRLTVV.

The chain uses TRBV27 and TRBJ2-1; 9 nucleotides line up with TRBD1. The CDR3 is made up of 15 amino acids. The V segment lost 4 bases and the J segment 5 bases; nucleotides outside the gene matches: 6. Germline CDR1 is MNHEY and CDR2 is SMNVEV (reference sequence). For the CDR3, the DNA is TGTGCCAGCAGTTCCCGGACAGGGGCGAACAATGAGCAGTTCTTC. Its protein product is CASSSRTGANNEQFF.

This chain connects TRBV5-6 to TRBJ2-7, with TRBD2 matching over 9 bases. Germline V gene sequence: CDR1 SGHDT, CDR2 YYEEEE. There are 15 residues in the CDR3. V gave up 4 bases and J gave up 5 bases; unmatched junction bases: 10. The CDR3 nucleotides read TGTGCCAGCAGCCCTAGCGGACTAGCGATCCACGAGCAGTACTTC. This sequence encodes CASSPSGLAIHEQYF. Full variable domain (outside the CDR3, taken from reference TRBV5-6 and TRBJ2-7): DAGVTQSPTHLIKTRGQQVTLRCSPKSGHDTVSWYQQALGQGPQFIFQYYEEEERQRGNFPDRFSGHQFPNYSSELNVNALLLGDSALYLCASSPSGLAIHEQYFGPGTRLTVT.

This chain links TRBV9 with TRBJ2-1, with 9 bases lining up with TRBD1. Germline V CDR1 and CDR2: SGDLS, YYNGEE. Trimming took 4 bases from V and 10 from J; bases not matched to a gene: 6. The CDR3 covers 13 residues. CDR3 in DNA: TGTGCCAGCAGCCCGGACAGGGGCGACGAGCAGTTCTTC. Protein sequence: CASSPDRGDEQFF.

The chain uses TRBV6-5 and TRBJ2-7; tentative D call: TRBD2 (6 bases). Between the trimmed V and J ends, which lost 0 bases and 4 bases, there was a span of 16 bases. CDR3 length equals 16 residues. Germline values: CDR1 MNHEY, CDR2 SVGAGI. The CDR3 protein is CASSYSGSGVGYEQYF. The CDR3 nucleotides read TGTGCCAGCAGTTACTCAGGTTCGGGGGTAGGGTACGAGCAGTACTTC.

The chain employs TRBV5-1 and TRBJ1-4; maybe TRBD1 (5 bases). This CDR3 is 14 amino acids long. Germline CDR1 is SGHRS and CDR2 is YFSETQ. V was trimmed by 4 bases and J by 4 bases, leaving 11 bases between them. In DNA form, the CDR3 reads TGCGCCAGCAGCACCGGGGGGGATAATGAAAAACTGTTTTTT. Protein sequence: CASSTGGDNEKLFF. Full variable domain (rest looked up from reference TRBV5-1 and TRBJ1-4): KAGVTQTPRYLIKTRGQQVTLSCSPISGHRSVSWYQQTPGQGLQFLFEYFSETQRNKGNFPGRFSGRQFSNSRSEMNVSTLELGDSALYLCASSTGGDNEKLFFGSGTQLSVL.

This rearrangement joins TRBV3-1 (or the pseudogene TRBV3-2) to TRBJ1-2; D remains unclear. V lost 1 base and J lost 7, with 7 bases in between. The CDR3 loop spans 12 amino acids. Germline V gives CDR1 LGHDT, CDR2 YNNKEL (reference sequence). The CDR3 bases are TGTGCCAGCAGCCAAGCCCGGGGTGGCTACACCTTC. The encoded protein is CASSQARGGYTF.

The chain is built from TRBV7-2 and TRBJ2-7, with TRBD2 matching over 8 bases. The CDR3 totals 15 residues. Trimming took 7 bases from V and 2 from J; bases not matched to a gene: 10. From germline, CDR1 is SGHTA and CDR2 FQGNSA. In DNA, the CDR3 is TGTGCCAGCACCCCAAGCGGGGGCCTAACCTACGAGCAGTACTTC. It encodes CASTPSGGLTYEQYF.

The rearrangement links TRBV6-5 to TRBJ1-1; TRBD1 matches at 9 bases. This CDR3 has 14 amino acids. Per germline, CDR1 MNHEY and CDR2 SVGAGI. V was clipped by 4 bases and J by 1 base; unmatched bases: 1. The CDR3 region is CASSLQGANTEAFF. Here the CDR3 DNA reads TGTGCCAGCAGTTTACAGGGGGCGAACACTGAAGCTTTCTTT.